This TCR beta chain comes out of a study of human T cells and chemical hapten exposure. Stated time point: patch test 2, 6 weeks after DPC sensitization. The treatment: therapeutic diphenylcyclopropenone sensitization with weekly scalp DPC. Blood draws preceded each patch test application. A single record per CDR3 protein comes from TCRdb applying MiXCR to the RACE reads. The sample has 330,000 or so distinct CDR3 sequences, about 6% seen once. CDR1 and CDR2 (germline): LNHDA, SQIVND (reference sequence). V lost 7 bases, J lost 5 bases, and 15 bases lay in between. The length of the CDR3 is 14 residues. At least ten counts were recorded for this clonotype.

This specimen consisted of whole blood, obtained in connection with sensitization to the hapten diphenylcyclopropenone (DPC). The receptor's source is a woman aged 18 to 35 with alopecia areata. Some clones in this sample may be carry-over from other donors' samples. V is TRBV19 and J is TRBJ1-5; D is undetermined. CDR3 nucleotide sequence: TGTGCCAGTAACGGAGATAGCGTTTATCAGCCCCAGCATTTT. It specifies CASNGDSVYQPQHF.